This T cell receptor (beta chain) was obtained from a study of shared clonotypes between healthy human individuals. Sequencing used immunoSEQ multiplex PCR; TCRdb keeps in-frame clones, though not all of them. The sample has about 700,000 clones; approximately 90% are singletons. Naive CD8 cells were CD45RO-negative, positively selected for CCR7, excluding terminally differentiated effector memory CD45RA+ cells. The source is a man aged 25 to 40 in good health. The specimen was naive CD8+ T cells sorted from blood.

Here the CDR3 DNA reads TGTGCCAGCACCCAACGGGAGGCCTCCTACGAGCAGTACTTC. Its translation: CASTQREASYEQYF. This chain uses TRBV7-9 with TRBJ2-7, with 7 bases aligning to TRBD2. J lost 0 bases, V lost 7 bases, and 6 bases had no gene match. Germline V gene sequence: CDR1 SEHNR, CDR2 FQNEAQ (reference sequence). The CDR3 contains 14 residues.